Below are 6 T cell receptor beta chains sequenced from a single sample in a study of T-cell reconstitution after alpha-beta-depleted transplantation in children. Library preparation (for TCRbeta) was performed with unique molecular identifiers. TCRdb used MiXCR to reprocess the PCR reads, holding one entry per CDR3 protein. This sample yields 350,000 to 450,000 distinct CDR3 sequences, of which approximately 20% are seen a single time; 3% to 4.5% belongs to the top ten. Sequenced here: PBMCs from the stem cell graft donor, sampled from the stem cell graft. Receptors were obtained from a human donor who donated a stem cell graft to a child with acute myeloid leukemia.

This clonotype was found many times. The chain combines TRBV29-1 with TRBJ2-7; tentatively, D is TRBD2 (5 bases). This CDR3 has 12 residues. V was pared by 4 bases and J by 3 bases, with 10 bases between. Per the germline V gene, CDR1 is SQVTM and CDR2 is ANQGSEA. The CDR3 nucleotides read TGCAGCGTTGGCCCGGGAATCTACGAGCAGTACTTC. Translating gives CSVGPGIYEQYF.

This clonotype was recorded a few times. V gene TRBV6-9 combines with J gene TRBJ1-3; D is perhaps TRBD1 (5 bases). The germline V gene has CDR1 MNHGY and CDR2 SVAAGI. V was cut by 1 base and J by 0 bases, with 13 bases left in between. This CDR3 spans 17 amino acids. For the CDR3, the DNA is TGTGCCAGCAGTTATTTGGGGGGTCTGGGCTCTGGAAACACCATATATTTT. Translation gives CASSYLGGLGSGNTIYF.

The rearrangement uses TRBV4-1 and TRBJ1-1, with a weak D call TRBD1 (6 bases). This CDR3 region has 15 residues. Germline CDR1 MGHRA, CDR2 YSYEKL. The V gene lost 0 bases and the J gene lost 5 bases, with 13 bases spanning the gap. DNA of the CDR3: TGCGCCAGCAGCCAAGAGCCAGGGGCGTATACTGAAGCTTTCTTT. This codes for CASSQEPGAYTEAFF.

This clonotype turned up a few times. The chain joins TRBV12-5 to TRBJ2-3; D remains ambiguous. The CDR3 spans 12 residues. The germline V gene encodes CDR1 LGHNT and CDR2 FRNRAP. The V end was cut by 4 bases, the J end by 2 bases, with 4 bases between. The CDR3 reads CASGSLTDTQYF. CDR3 DNA sequence: TGTGCTAGTGGTTCACTCACAGATACGCAGTATTTT.

The chain recombines TRBV3-1 with TRBJ2-1; the D gene is possibly TRBD2 (6 bases). Germline V gene sequence: CDR1 LGHDT, CDR2 YNNKEL (reference sequence). CDR3 size: 16 residues. V dropped 0 bases and J dropped 0 bases, with 9 bases sitting between them. CDR3 protein: CASSQDLAASYNEQFF. CDR3 nucleotide sequence: TGTGCCAGCAGCCAAGATTTAGCGGCCTCCTACAATGAGCAGTTCTTC.

The sample holds a few counts of this clonotype. This rearrangement joins TRBV9 to TRBJ2-7; D is undetermined. The germline V gene encodes CDR1 SGDLS and CDR2 YYNGEE. The CDR3 length is 13 residues. V was shortened by 0 bases and J by 3 bases, with 7 bases between the two germline ends. The CDR3 region has the DNA TGTGCCAGCAGCGTAGACGGGCACTACGAGCAGTACTTC. Protein: CASSVDGHYEQYF.